Listed below are T cell receptor beta chains from one sample, sequenced in a study of lymphopenia after photon versus proton radiotherapy. Clones were read by immunoSEQ multiplex PCR, and TCRdb kept only the in-frame ones, dropping some. The table shows 60,000 or so clones, with about 90% occurring only once. Specimen: peripheral blood, collected from a patient treated with proton-based radiotherapy. All receptors derive from an elderly man with esophageal cancer. Both conserved end residues are part of each CDR3. Each record gives: D gene, clone size, J gene, V gene, CDR3 protein, CDR3 DNA. D genes are given only for firm matches. Size values are once, few and many counts, or a class for expanded clones, and some rows have none.

D: NA; size: NA; J: TRBJ1-1; V: TRBV5-1; CDR3: CASSLMGLRATLNTEAFF; DNA: TGCGCCAGCAGCTTGATGGGACTGCGGGCGACCTTGAACACTGAAGCTTTCTTT
D: NA; size: NA; J: TRBJ2-7; V: TRBV10-2; CDR3: CASSGGGPYEQYF; DNA: TGCGCCAGCAGTGGGGGGGGCCCCTACGAGCAGTACTTC
D: TRBD1; size: NA; J: TRBJ1-5; V: TRBV19; CDR3: CASSMRQGARSNQPQHF; DNA: TGTGCCAGTAGTATGAGACAGGGGGCGCGTAGCAATCAGCCCCAGCATTTT
D: TRBD2; size: once; J: TRBJ2-1; V: TRBV2; CDR3: CASTGTSGAEQFF; DNA: TGTGCCAGCACTGGGACTAGCGGGGCCGAGCAGTTCTTC
D: NA; size: NA; J: TRBJ2-7; V: TRBV10-2; CDR3: CASSEGTSTYEQYF; DNA: TGCGCCAGCAGTGAAGGGACCTCGACCTACGAGCAGTACTTC
D: NA; size: NA; J: TRBJ2-1; V: TRBV7-8; CDR3: CASSLGTDAEQFF; DNA: TGTGCCAGCAGCTTAGGGACAGACGCTGAGCAGTTCTTC
D: NA; size: NA; J: TRBJ1-2; V: TRBV29-1; CDR3: CSAPYGYGYTF; DNA: TGCAGCGCTCCCTATGGCTATGGCTACACCTTC
D: NA; size: NA; J: TRBJ2-2; V: TRBV5-4; CDR3: CASSPKLAAGELFF; DNA: TGTGCCAGCAGCCCGAAACTAGCCGCAGGGGAGCTGTTTTTT
D: NA; size: NA; J: TRBJ1-2; V: TRBV7-2; CDR3: CASSAGTTYGYTF; DNA: TGTGCCAGCAGCGCCGGGACAACTTATGGCTACACCTTC
D: TRBD1; size: NA; J: TRBJ1-3; V: TRBV18; CDR3: CASSPGTGSGNTIYF; DNA: TGTGCCAGCTCACCCGGGACAGGGAGTGGAAACACCATATATTTT